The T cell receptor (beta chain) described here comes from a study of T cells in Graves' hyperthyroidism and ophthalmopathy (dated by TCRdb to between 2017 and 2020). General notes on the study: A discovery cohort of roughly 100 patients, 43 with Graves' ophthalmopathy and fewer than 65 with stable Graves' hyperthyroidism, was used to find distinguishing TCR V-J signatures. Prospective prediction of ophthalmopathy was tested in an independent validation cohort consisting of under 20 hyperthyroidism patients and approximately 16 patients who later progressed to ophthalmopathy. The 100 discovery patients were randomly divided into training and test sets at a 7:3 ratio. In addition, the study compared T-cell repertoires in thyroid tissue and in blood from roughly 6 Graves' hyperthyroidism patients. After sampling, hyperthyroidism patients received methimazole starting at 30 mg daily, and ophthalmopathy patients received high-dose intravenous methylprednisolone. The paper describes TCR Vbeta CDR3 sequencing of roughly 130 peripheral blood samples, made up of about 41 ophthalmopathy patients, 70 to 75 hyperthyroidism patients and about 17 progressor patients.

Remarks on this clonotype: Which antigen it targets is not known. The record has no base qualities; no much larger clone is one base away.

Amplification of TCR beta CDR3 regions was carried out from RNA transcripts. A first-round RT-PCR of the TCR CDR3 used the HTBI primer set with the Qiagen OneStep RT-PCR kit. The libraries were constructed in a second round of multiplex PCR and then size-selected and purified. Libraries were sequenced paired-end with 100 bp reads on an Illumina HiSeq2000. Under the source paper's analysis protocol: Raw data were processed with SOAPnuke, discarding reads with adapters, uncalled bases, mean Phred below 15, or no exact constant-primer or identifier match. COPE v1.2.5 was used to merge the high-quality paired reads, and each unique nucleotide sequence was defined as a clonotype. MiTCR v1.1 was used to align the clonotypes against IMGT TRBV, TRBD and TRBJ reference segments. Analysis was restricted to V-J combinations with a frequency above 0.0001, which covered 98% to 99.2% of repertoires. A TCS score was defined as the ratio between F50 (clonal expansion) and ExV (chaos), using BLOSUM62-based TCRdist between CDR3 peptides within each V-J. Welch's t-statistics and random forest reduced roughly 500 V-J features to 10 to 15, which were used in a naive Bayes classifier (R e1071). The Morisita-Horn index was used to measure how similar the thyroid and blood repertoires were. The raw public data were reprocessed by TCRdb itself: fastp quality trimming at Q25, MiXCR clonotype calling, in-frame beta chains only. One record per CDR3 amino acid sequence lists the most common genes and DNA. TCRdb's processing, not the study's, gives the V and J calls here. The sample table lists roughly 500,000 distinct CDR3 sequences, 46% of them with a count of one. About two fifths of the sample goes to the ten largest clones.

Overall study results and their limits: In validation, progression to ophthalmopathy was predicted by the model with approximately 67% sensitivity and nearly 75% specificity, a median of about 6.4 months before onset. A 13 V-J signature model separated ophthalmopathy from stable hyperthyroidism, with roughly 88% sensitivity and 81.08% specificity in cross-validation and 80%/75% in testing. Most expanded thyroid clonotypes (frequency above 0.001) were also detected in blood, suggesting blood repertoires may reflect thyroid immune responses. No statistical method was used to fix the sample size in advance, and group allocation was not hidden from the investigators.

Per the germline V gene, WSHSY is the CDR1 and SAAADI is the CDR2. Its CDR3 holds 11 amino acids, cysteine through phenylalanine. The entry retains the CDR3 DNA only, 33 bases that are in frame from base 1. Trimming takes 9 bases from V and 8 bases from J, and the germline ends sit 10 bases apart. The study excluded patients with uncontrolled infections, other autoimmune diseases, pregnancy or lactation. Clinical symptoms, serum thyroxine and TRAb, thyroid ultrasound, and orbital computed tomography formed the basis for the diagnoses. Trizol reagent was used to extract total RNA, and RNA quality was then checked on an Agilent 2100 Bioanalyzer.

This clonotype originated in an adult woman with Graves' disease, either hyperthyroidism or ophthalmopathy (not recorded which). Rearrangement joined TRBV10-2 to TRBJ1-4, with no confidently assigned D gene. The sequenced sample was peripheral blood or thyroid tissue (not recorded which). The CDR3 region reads CASPRGEKLFF. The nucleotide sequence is TGCGCCAGTCCACGTGGGGAAAAACTGTTTTTT.